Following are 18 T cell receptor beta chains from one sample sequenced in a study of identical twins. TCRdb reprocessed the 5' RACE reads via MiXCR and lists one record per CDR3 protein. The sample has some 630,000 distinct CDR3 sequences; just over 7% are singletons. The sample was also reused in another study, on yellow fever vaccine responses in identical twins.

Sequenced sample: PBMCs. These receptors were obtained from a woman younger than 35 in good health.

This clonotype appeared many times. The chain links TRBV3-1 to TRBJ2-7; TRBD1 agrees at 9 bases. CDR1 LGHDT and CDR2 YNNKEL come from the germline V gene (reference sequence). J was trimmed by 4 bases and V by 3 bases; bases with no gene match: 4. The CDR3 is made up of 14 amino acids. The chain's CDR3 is CASSHSGTGYEQYF. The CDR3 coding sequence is TGTGCCAGCAGCCATTCCGGGACAGGGTACGAGCAGTACTTC.

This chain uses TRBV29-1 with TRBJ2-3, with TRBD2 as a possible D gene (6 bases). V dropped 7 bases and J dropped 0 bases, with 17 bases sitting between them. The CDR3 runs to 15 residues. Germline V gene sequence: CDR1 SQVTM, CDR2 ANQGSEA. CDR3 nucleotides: TGCAGCGAATTGGGTAGCGGATCTAGCACAGATACGCAGTATTTT. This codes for CSELGSGSSTDTQYF.

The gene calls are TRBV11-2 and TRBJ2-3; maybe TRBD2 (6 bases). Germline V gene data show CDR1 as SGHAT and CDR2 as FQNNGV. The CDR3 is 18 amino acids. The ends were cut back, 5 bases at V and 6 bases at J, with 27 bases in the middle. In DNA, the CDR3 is TGTGCCAGCAGCCCTTCATGGCGGGGCACCTCCCGGAGGGATACGCAGTATTTT. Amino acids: CASSPSWRGTSRRDTQYF.

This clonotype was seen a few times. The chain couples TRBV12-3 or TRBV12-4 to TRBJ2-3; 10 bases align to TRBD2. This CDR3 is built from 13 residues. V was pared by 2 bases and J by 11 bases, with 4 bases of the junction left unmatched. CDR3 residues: CASSLLAGVGQYF. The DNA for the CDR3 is TGTGCCAGCAGTTTACTAGCGGGGGTAGGGCAGTATTTT.

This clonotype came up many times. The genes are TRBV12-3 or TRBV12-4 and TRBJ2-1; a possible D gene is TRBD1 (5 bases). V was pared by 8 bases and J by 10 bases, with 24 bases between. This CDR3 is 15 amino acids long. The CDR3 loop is CASRLSRPTQGEQFF. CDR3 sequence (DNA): TGTGCCAGCCGCCTGAGCAGGCCGACCCAGGGCGAGCAGTTCTTC.

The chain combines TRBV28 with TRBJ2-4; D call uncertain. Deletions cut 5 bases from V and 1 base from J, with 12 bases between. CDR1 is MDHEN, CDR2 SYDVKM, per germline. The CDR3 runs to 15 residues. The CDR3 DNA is TGTGCCAGCAGTCTCCTCACCGGGGCCAAAAACATTCAGTACTTC. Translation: CASSLLTGAKNIQYF.

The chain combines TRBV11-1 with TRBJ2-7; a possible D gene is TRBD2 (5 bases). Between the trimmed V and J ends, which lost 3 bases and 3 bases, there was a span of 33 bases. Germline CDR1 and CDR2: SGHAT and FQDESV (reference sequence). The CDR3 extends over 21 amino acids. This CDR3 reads CASSFVPLKSLLLRGLYEQYF. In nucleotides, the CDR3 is TGTGCCAGCAGCTTTGTTCCCCTCAAATCCTTACTACTGAGAGGGCTCTACGAGCAGTACTTC. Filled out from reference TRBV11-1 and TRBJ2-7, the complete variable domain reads EAEVAQSPRYKITEKSQAVAFWCDPISGHATLYWYRQILGQGPELLVQFQDESVVDDSQLPKDRFSAERLKGVDSTLKIQPAELGDSAMYLCASSFVPLKSLLLRGLYEQYFGPGTRLTVT.

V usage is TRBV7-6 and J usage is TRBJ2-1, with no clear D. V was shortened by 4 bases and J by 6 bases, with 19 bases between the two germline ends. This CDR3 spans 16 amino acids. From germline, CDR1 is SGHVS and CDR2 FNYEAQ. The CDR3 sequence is CASSSTGRALFNEQFF. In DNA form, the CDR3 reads TGTGCCAGCAGCTCAACCGGCCGGGCCCTATTCAATGAGCAGTTCTTC.

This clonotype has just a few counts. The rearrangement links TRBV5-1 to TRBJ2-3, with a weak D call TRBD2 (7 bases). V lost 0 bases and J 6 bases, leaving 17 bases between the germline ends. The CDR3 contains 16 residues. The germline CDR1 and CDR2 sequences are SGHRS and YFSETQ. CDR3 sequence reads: CASSLVMGGPVDTQYF. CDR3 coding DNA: TGCGCCAGCAGCTTGGTAATGGGGGGGCCAGTCGATACGCAGTATTTT.

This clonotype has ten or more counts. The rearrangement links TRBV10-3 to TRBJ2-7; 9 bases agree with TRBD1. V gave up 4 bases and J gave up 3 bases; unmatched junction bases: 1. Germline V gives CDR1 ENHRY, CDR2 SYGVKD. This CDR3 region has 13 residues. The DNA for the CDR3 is TGTGCCATCAGTGGACAGGGGGGCTACGAGCAGTACTTC. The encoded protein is CAISGQGGYEQYF.

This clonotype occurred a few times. The CDR3 DNA follows: TGTGCCGCAATGCCAGGGGTTAACAATGAGCAGTTCTTC. Translating gives CAAMPGVNNEQFF. V is TRBV10-3 and J is TRBJ2-1; tentatively, D is TRBD1 (6 bases). In germline, CDR1 is ENHRY, CDR2 SYGVKD. V was pared by 11 bases and J by 5 bases, with 16 bases between. The length of the CDR3 is 13 residues.

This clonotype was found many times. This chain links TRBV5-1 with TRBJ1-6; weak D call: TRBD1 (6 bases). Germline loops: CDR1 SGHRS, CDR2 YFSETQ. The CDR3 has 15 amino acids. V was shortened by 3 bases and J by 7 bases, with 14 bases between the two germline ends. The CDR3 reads CASSYGTGLNSPLHF. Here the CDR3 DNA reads TGCGCCAGCAGCTACGGAACAGGGTTGAATTCACCCCTCCACTTT.

The CDR3 DNA is TGTGCCAGCAGTTTTTGGATCGGGTCGAAAGACTACGAGCAGTACTTC. Amino acid sequence: CASSFWIGSKDYEQYF. The chain couples TRBV27 to TRBJ2-7; no reliable D call. There are 16 residues in the CDR3. Per germline, CDR1 MNHEY and CDR2 SMNVEV (reference sequence). V lost 3 bases to trimming and J lost 3 bases, with 18 bases between them.

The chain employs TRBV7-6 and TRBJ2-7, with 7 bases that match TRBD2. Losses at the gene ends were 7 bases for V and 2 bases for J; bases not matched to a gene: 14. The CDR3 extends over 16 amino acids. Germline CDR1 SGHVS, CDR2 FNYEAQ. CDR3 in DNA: TGTGCCAGCACCCTAGCGGCGGGGTCTCTAACCTACGAGCAGTACTTC. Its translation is CASTLAAGSLTYEQYF.

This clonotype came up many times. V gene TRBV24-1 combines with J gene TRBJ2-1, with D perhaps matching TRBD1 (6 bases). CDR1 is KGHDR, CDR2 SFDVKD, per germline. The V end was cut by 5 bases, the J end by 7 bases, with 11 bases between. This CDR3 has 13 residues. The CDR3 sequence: CATSARGGNEQFF. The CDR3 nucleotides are TGTGCCACCAGTGCCAGGGGTGGAAATGAGCAGTTCTTC.

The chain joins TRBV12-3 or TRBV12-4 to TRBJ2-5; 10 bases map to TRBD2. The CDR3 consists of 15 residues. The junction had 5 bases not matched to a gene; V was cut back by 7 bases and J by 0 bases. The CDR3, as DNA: TGTGCCAGCAATCCTAGCGGGAGCTACCAAGAGACCCAGTACTTC. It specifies CASNPSGSYQETQYF.

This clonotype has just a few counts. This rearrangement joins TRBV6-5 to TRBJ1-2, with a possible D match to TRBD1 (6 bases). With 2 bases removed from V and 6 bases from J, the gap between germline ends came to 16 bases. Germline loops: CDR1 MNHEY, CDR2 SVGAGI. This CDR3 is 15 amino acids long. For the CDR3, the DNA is TGTGCCAGCAGTTACAAAGCGGGGGGCGCTAATGGCTACACCTTC. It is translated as CASSYKAGGANGYTF.

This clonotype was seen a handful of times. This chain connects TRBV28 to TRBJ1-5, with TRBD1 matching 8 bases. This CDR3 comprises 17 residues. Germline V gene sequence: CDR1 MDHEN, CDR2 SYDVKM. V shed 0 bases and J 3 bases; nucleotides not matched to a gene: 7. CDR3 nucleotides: TGTGCCAGCAGTTTATGGGGCAGGGGGCTCGACAATCAGCCCCAGCATTTT. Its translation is CASSLWGRGLDNQPQHF.